Listed here is a single TCR beta chain. The antigen is not known. This table comes from immunoSEQ multiplex PCR, and its TCRdb copy is limited to in-frame clones, with some not included. The sample includes under 120,000 clones, around 94% of them seen just once. This entry is derived from a study of T cell responses to AZD1222 COVID-19 vaccine. As for the study in general: Second-dose intervals near 4 or 12 weeks were combined. Overall study results and limits: The study found Spike-specific TCR breadth and depth rose after two AZD1222 doses.

The source was peripheral blood, collected on day 0 of AZD1222 vaccination. This TCR was recovered from an adult in good health.

CDR3 nucleotides: TGTGCCAGTAGCCCGGGGCTAGCGGGGGGATATCAAGGGGAGCTGTTTTTT. It specifies CASSPGLAGGYQGELFF. The V and J genes are TRBV19 and TRBJ2-2, with 11 positions matching TRBD2. The V gene's germline CDR1 is LNHDA and CDR2 SQIVND (reference sequence). With 6 bases clipped from V and 8 bases from J, the junction kept 14 bases outside the gene matches. There are 17 residues in the CDR3. Together with reference TRBV19 and TRBJ2-2, the CDR3 gives the full variable domain: DGGITQSPKYLFRKEGQNVTLSCEQNLNHDAMYWYRQDPGQGLRLIYYSQIVNDFQKGDIAEGYSVSREKKESFPLTVTSAQKNPTAFYLCASSPGLAGGYQGELFFGEGSRLTVL.